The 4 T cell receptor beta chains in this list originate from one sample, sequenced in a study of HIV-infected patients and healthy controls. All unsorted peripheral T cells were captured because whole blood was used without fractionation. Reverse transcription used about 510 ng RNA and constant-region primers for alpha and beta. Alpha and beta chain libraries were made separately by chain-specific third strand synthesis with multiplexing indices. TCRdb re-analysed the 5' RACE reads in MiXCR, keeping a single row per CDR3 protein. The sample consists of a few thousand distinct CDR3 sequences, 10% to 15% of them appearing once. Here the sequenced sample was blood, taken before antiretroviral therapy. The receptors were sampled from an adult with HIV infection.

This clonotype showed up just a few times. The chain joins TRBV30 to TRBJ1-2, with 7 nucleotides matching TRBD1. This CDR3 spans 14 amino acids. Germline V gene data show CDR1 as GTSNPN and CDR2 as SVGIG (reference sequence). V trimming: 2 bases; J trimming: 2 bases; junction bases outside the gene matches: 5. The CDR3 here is CAWSFTGQNYGYTF. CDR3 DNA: TGTGCCTGGAGTTTTACGGGACAGAACTATGGCTACACCTTC.

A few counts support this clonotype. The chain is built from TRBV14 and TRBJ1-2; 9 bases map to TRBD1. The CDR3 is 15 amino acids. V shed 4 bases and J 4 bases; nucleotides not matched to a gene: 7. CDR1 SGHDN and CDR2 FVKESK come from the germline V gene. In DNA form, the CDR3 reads TGTGCCAGCAGCCCGCGACAGGGGGAGAGCTATGGCTACACCTTC. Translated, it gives CASSPRQGESYGYTF.

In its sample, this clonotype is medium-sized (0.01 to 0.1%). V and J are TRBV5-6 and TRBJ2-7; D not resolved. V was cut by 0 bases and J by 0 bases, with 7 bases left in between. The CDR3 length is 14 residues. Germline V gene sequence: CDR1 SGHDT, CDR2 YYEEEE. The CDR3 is CASSLERASYEQYF. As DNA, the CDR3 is TGTGCCAGCAGCTTGGAAAGGGCCTCCTACGAGCAGTACTTC.

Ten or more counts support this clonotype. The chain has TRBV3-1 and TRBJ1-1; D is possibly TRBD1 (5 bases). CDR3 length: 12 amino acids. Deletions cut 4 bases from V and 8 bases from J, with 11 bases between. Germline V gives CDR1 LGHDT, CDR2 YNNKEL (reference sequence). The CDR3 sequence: CASSRSRVEAFF. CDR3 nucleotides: TGTGCCAGCAGCCGATCCAGGGTGGAAGCTTTCTTT.